Below, one T cell receptor (beta chain) is given with its context. Its antigen remains unknown. An end of the junction does not agree with germline; a read error may underlie this. The data stem from a study of regulatory T cells in long-lasting Graves disease. The study's findings and limits: The study found persistent patients shared more public clonotypes (around 2,500) than new patients (about 880).

CDR3 length: 15 amino acids. Per the germline V gene, CDR1 is MRHNA and CDR2 is SNTAGT. Regarding time point: persistent/refractory GD, antithyroid drugs over 5 years with positive TRAb. Construction of the TCR library relied on RNA isolated from PBMCs. EDTA tubes were used for drawing around 8.2 milliliters of peripheral blood. Researchers made TCR beta libraries by using iRepertoire HTBI primers and running Arm-PCR on CDR3 regions. One entry per CDR3 protein results from TCRdb running MiXCR on the multiplex PCR reads. The sample contains a few hundred thousand distinct CDR3 sequences, more than 20% of which appear only once.

V usage is TRBV6-4 and J usage is TRBJ1-1; D is perhaps TRBD1 (6 bases). The clonotype was recovered from a woman between 40 and 50 years old with Graves disease. Sample: peripheral blood mononuclear cells (PBMCs), taken when the disease was refractory, from a patient treated with antithyroid drugs. CDR3: CVSGDTADSYTEAFF. The CDR3 nucleotides read TGTGTCAGCGGTGACACGGCGGACAGCTACACTGAAGCTTTCTTT.